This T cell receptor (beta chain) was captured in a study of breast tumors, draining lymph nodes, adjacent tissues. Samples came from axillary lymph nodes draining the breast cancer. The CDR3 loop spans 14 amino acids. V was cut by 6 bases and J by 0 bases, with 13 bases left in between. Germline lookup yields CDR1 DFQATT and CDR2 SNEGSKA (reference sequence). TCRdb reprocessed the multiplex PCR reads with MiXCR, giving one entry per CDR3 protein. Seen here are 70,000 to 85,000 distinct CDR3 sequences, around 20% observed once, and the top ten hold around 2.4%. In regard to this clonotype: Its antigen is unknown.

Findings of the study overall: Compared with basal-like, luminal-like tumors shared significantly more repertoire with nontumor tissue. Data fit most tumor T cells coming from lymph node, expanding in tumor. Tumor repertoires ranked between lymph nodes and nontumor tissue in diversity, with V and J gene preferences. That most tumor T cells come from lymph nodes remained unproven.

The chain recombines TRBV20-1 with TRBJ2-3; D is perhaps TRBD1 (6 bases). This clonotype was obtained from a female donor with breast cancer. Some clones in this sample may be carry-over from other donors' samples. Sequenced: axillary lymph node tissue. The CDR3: CSAERGSSTDTQYF. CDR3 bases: TGCAGTGCCGAAAGGGGGTCTAGCACAGATACGCAGTATTTT.